This entry features one TCR beta chain sequence. Its target is not known. The repertoire was sequenced with immunoSEQ multiplex PCR; TCRdb's copy has only in-frame clones and lacks some. The table has tens of thousands of clones, 87% seen once. This record belongs to a study of PD-1 blockade in classical Hodgkin lymphoma. Overall study findings and caveats: Patients who initiated nivolumab within 1 year of ASCT were excluded. Before treatment, complete responders showed about the same diversity as newly diagnosed patients. In CD4+ cells, TCR diversity went up significantly by C4D1, but in CD8+ cells it did not.

Germline lookup yields CDR1 LNHDA and CDR2 SQIVND (reference sequence). This CDR3 region has 15 residues. Trimming took 0 bases from V and 10 from J, leaving 13 bases between them. Time point here: cycle 4 day 1 (C4D1), after more than five weeks of nivolumab. Following autologous stem cell transplantation, relapse occurred in every patient, and exposure to brentuximab vedotin varied. Reported best responses ranged across complete response, partial response or progressive disease. The receptor was isolated from a human donor with classical Hodgkin lymphoma. Sequenced here: peripheral blood mononuclear cells (PBMCs), sampled before the fourth cycle of nivolumab. The chain carries TRBV19 and TRBJ1-6; perhaps TRBD1 as D (6 bases). The CDR3 is CASSIEARGGSPLHF. Written as DNA, the CDR3 is TGTGCCAGTAGTATAGAAGCCAGGGGAGGCTCACCCCTCCACTTT.